This TCR beta chain was sequenced for a study of cytomegalovirus exposure and HLA in healthy donors (dated by TCRdb to 2017 to 2019). A note on the overall study: According to an earlier analysis of around 600 of the donors, 200 million or so T cells yielded over 100 million unique TCR beta sequences and about 300 Gb of sequence data. An early release that covered 500 to 800 HLA-typed donors contained about 300 gigabases of sequencing data and roughly 84 million unique TCR sequences. Of the 350 to 400 genotyped donors, around 81% fell in the genetic ancestry cluster associated with self-reported Caucasian donors. The study aimed to test whether cataloging public T cell receptors could reveal signatures of past pathogen exposure. The study used immunosequencing to profile the T cell repertoires of 670 or so subjects and linked those repertoires to cytomegalovirus serostatus. Besides the first cohort of 666 subjects, a separate validation cohort made up of about 120 different subjects was used. To predict cytomegalovirus infection status, the study brought together high-throughput TCR immunosequencing, statistical association of individual TCRs with disease status, and machine learning. A later analysis re-examined previously published TCR beta repertoires from 610 or so donors and added high-resolution HLA genotyping to investigate patterns of TCR occurrence. The later analysis used no new phenotypic data to find candidate immune exposures, relying instead on TCR beta sequences and their occurrence across donors. In an earlier analysis of over 550 of the donors, high-throughput TCR beta sequencing was used to judge whether each TCR beta V gene segment behaved as functional or pseudogenic. Donor age, sex, ethnicity and CMV serostatus were collected together with the repertoire data. A later genetic analysis took genome-wide SNP genotypes for about three fifths of the roughly 700 donors and used that subset as a discovery cohort. Every discovery cohort repertoire had been produced on one sequencing platform. HLA typing covered class I and class II loci at four-digit resolution. Typing coverage differed by locus: A, B, C, DRB1 and DQB1 were typed in roughly 620-630 donors, DQA1 in about 560, DPA1 in around 580, and DPB1 in 472. Roughly five DR-DQ haplotypes were treated as single units for association and clustering because of strong linkage in the cohort. Among several hundred genotyped donors of the cohort, an average of around 220,000 unique TCR beta nucleotide sequences was sequenced per donor, of which about 19% were non-productive.

The library was prepared using the immunoSEQ multiplex PCR assay. For the multiplex PCR, a mixture combining 60 forward primers for TCR Vbeta segments and 13 reverse primers for TCR Jbeta segments was used. Amplification of the CDR3 region of rearranged TCR beta genes was performed with a multiplex PCR assay on genomic DNA. Amplified TCR beta libraries were sequenced as 87-base-pair reads on the Illumina HiSeq System. Processing in the source paper ran as follows. A later analysis tallied tens of millions of unique TCR beta chains across the 666 repertoires, and approximately 9.9 million of those chains were shared by two or more donors. To remove PCR and sequencing errors, raw reads were error-corrected and collapsed into unique sequences using a nearest-neighbor algorithm that merged closely related sequences. Alignment of CDR3 sequences to IMGT reference sequences was used to assign V, D and J gene segments. For a sequence to be retained, at least a six-nucleotide match to both a V gene segment and a J gene segment was required. A rearrangement counted as productive if the CDR3 had no stop codons and remained in frame with V and J, and every other rearrangement counted as non-productive. CDR3 was defined according to IMGT convention as the region running from the second conserved V-encoded cysteine to the conserved J-encoded phenylalanine. Sequences without an unambiguous match to a single V gene segment were excluded from the earlier analysis of 500 to 700 of the donors. An earlier analysis of about 590 of the donors classified V segments as functional when productive rearrangements were above 56.7% and as segregating when the standard deviation between donors was above 5%. A statistical classification framework was built to diagnose cytomegalovirus status from the catalog of TCR beta chain sequences. A later analysis assigned V and J genes by comparing TCR nucleotide sequences with IMGT/GENE-DB human TR gene sequences. Using the TCRdist pipeline, a later analysis assigned CDR3 sequences along with most-parsimonious VDJ recombination scenarios. In a later analysis, every TCR beta chain was defined by the combination of its CDR3 amino acid sequence and its V-gene family, and reads without a unique V-gene family were dropped. A later analysis removed 550 to 700 highly shared, low-generation-probability nucleotide sequences to deal with suspected cross-contamination and a sequencing artifact. For each public chain, a later analysis derived a clonal expansion index from normalized ranks of inferred template counts within each repertoire. Generation probabilities in a later analysis came from a VDJ recombination model fitted to out-of-frame rearrangements, and those results were checked against IGoR. A later analysis scored TCR-TCR, TCR-HLA and TCR-CMV co-occurrence with hypergeometric tests, applying a repertoire-size bias correction to TCR pairs. False discovery rates were estimated in a later analysis by permuting HLA or CMV assignments 20 times. In a later analysis, co-occurring TCRs were grouped using DBSCAN, and TCRdist sequence similarity was added for clustering within HLA-allele-positive subsets. For co-occurrence clustering, repertoires with fewer than 30,000 or more than 120,000 public chains were excluded, along with four or five repertoires with anomalous nucleotide sharing. Not all clones reach the TCRdb copy of this immuneACCESS table, which keeps in-frame sequences only. Checked studies attribute under half of the gap to unresolved V genes and leave the rest unexplained. V and J calls and clone size are copied from that table; D and trimming were computed from the DNA. The sample table contains over 90,000 clones; only one count was recorded for 64% of them. The ten largest clones add up to more than 2.5% of the sample.

Comment on this clone: No antigen is known for it. It has no much larger one-base neighbor in the sample; base qualities were not kept.

The research as a whole found: Because some donors lacked HLA typing at each locus, the association tests relied only on the typed subset. A later genetic analysis reported fewer N-insertions in productive TCRs among donors in an Asian-associated ancestry cluster than the roughly 700-donor mean. A group of highly shared sequence variants was considered likely to be a technical artifact of the sequencing pipeline. In a later analysis, TCR association rates were found to vary across HLA loci, with the most associated TCRs seen for DRB1 alleles and the fewest for HLA-C alleles. Most CMV-associated TCR beta chains appeared to be HLA-restricted in a later analysis, and the HLA associations seemed to be driven largely by CMV exposure. At a false discovery rate of 0.05, a later analysis linked some 18,000 TCR beta sequences to specific HLA alleles. Presence/absence analyses assumed roughly uniform sequencing depth across donors, an assumption that may not hold. Immune exposure information for the cohort was limited to CMV serostatus. While some public TCRs were present in many individuals, most TCR sequences turned up only very rarely across donors. Linkage disequilibrium might explain the correlated functional status among segregating V segments, but an unknown experimental factor could not be ruled out. Three of the identified cytomegalovirus-associated TCR beta chains were confirmed in vitro to be specific for cytomegalovirus antigens. The authors suggested that the approach could potentially be generalized to other disease states and immunological phenotypes. This cohort had only TCR beta chains sequenced, and the lack of alpha or paired-chain data limited which features could be detected. The earlier analysis of some 540 of the donors excluded 15 to 20 rarely observed V segments, including chromosome 9 orphons, because counts were too low. A further reported finding was that TCR beta sequences accurately predicted the HLA-A and HLA-B alleles for most subjects in the first cohort. When HLA alleles, especially DR and DQ, strongly co-occurred, attributing TCR associations to individual alleles was difficult. V-gene and J-gene trimming of TCR beta chains was associated with a missense DCLRE1C variant in a later genetic analysis, and the association was replicated in an independent cohort. According to a later analysis, parvovirus B19, influenza, CMV and Epstein-Barr virus appeared linked to several top co-occurrence clusters. In a later analysis, HLA-associated TCR beta chains were found to be more clonally expanded and to have lower generation probabilities than equally common non-associated chains. In the study, some 180 TCR beta chains were listed as associated with cytomegalovirus. The classifier was reported to diagnose cytomegalovirus status with high specificity and sensitivity in both the original and validation cohorts. In an earlier analysis of some 550 of the donors, most TCR beta V segments were observed in productive rearrangements about 87% or about 30% of the time, broadly matching IMGT annotations.

The cohort comprised some 680 healthy bone marrow donors. At the time of sampling, all cohort members were nominally healthy, though unrecorded immune exposures were likely present. The donor was CMV seronegative and belonged to the group of roughly 330 seronegative cohort members. A peripheral blood sample was collected from each donor, and TCR beta sequencing was performed on peripheral blood mononuclear cells. Genomic DNA was extracted from the blood cell samples with the Qiagen DNeasy Blood Extraction Kit. The TCR originated in a man in his 60s in good health and CMV-seronegative. Material: PBMCs.

The CDR3 region reads CASTQTGLNQPQHF. DNA sequence: TGCGCCAGCACCCAGACGGGACTAAATCAGCCCCAGCATTTT. The sequence joins TRBV10-2 to TRBJ1-5, and possibly TRBD1, on 5 matching bases. V drops 7 bases and J drops 4 bases, leaving 14 bases in between. From cysteine to phenylalanine, the CDR3 is 14 amino acids long. This entry keeps only the CDR3 DNA: 42 bases, framed from base 1. The CDR1 and CDR2 encoded by the germline V gene are WSHSY and SAAADI.